Presented here are 3 T cell receptor beta chains from one specimen sequenced in a study of blood T cell repertoires in COVID-19. Generated by immunoSEQ multiplex PCR, the TCRdb table keeps only in-frame clones and is missing some. The sample has more than 200,000 clones, about 83% seen once; the top ten hold roughly 8%. Sequenced: peripheral blood. The receptor set was obtained from a woman in her forties or fifties with acute or convalescent COVID-19.

V and J are TRBV11-2 and TRBJ1-3, with D tentatively TRBD1 (5 bases). Per germline, CDR1 SGHAT and CDR2 FQNNGV. The CDR3 is 15 amino acids. V was trimmed by 3 bases and J by 0 bases, leaving 9 bases between them. CDR3 bases: TGTGCCAGCAGCTTGACAGTGAGCTCTGGAAACACCATATATTTT. It encodes CASSLTVSSGNTIYF. The whole variable domain, remainder taken from reference TRBV11-2 and TRBJ1-3, is EAGVAQSPRYKIIEKRQSVAFWCNPISGHATLYWYQQILGQGPKLLIQFQNNGVVDDSQLPKDRFSAERLKGVDSTLKIQPAKLEDSAVYLCASSLTVSSGNTIYFGEGSWLTVV.

This clone was observed a handful of times. A read error may account for a junction end that differs from germline. The chain combines TRBV5-1 with TRBJ2-3, with 7 bases lining up with TRBD1. The germline CDR1 and CDR2 sequences are SGHRS and YFSETQ. The CDR3 is made up of 16 amino acids. The CDR3 sequence: CASSLEGAPARMRVHF. The CDR3, as DNA: TGCGCCAGCAGCTTGGAGGGGGCGCCGGCACGAATGCGTGTGCATTTT.

Worth noting for this clone: The sample carries other DNA sequences with the same CDR3. The chain couples TRBV6-5 to TRBJ2-7, with 8 bases that match TRBD1. The J segment lost 4 bases and the V segment lost 2 bases, leaving 1 base of the junction unmatched. Per germline, CDR1 MNHEY and CDR2 SVGAGI. The CDR3 contains 13 residues. CDR3 in DNA: TGTGCCAGCAGTTACGACAGGGGATACGAGCAGTACTTC. It translates to CASSYDRGYEQYF.